These 3 T cell receptor beta chains originate from one sample sequenced in a study of T-cell memory formation after mild COVID-19. TCRdb fed the 5' RACE reads into MiXCR, producing one record per CDR3 protein. The sample contains 450,000 to 650,000 distinct CDR3 sequences, roughly 18% of which appear only once. The sample consisted of PBMCs or a T cell subset sorted from them (not recorded which). Receptor source: an adult woman who had mild COVID-19 (a few samples of this study predate the infection). Cell type and time point are not known.

The V call is TRBV5-5, the J call TRBJ1-5, with D hard to call. The V end was cut by 2 bases, the J end by 3 bases, with 9 bases between. Germline-derived CDR1 and CDR2 are SGHKS and YYEKEE (reference sequence). This CDR3 has 14 residues. As DNA, the CDR3 is TGTGCCAGCAGCTTATTGGTAGCCAATCAGCCCCAGCATTTT. It yields the protein CASSLLVANQPQHF.

This chain connects TRBV20-1 to TRBJ1-6; the D gene is possibly TRBD1 (5 bases). CDR3 size: 14 residues. Per the germline V gene, CDR1 is DFQATT and CDR2 is SNEGSKA (reference sequence). Trimming left V 5 bases short and J 9 bases short, with 17 bases between. The CDR3 region is CSAAPGTSGSPLHF. CDR3 nucleotide sequence: TGCAGTGCTGCACCCGGGACCAGCGGTTCACCCCTCCACTTT.

This clonotype showed up just a few times. The chain recombines TRBV10-3 with TRBJ1-3, with unresolved D. Looked up from germline, CDR1 is ENHRY and CDR2 is SYGVKD. There are 15 residues in the CDR3. The ends were cut back, 10 bases at V and 0 bases at J, with 16 bases in the middle. CDR3 amino acids: CATYRDQISGNTIYF. For the CDR3, the DNA is TGTGCCACCTACCGGGATCAGATCTCTGGAAACACCATATATTTT.